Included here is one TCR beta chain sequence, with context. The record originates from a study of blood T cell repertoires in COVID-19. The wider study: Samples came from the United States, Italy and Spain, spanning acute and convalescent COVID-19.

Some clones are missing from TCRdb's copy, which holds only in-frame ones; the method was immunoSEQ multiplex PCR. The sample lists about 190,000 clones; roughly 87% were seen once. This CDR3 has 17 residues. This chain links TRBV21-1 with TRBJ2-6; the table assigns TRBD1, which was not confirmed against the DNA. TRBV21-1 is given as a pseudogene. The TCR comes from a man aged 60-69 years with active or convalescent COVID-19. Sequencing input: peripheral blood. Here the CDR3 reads CASSRTLTGPGANVLTF. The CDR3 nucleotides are TGTGCCAGCAGCAGGACCCTTACAGGGCCTGGGGCCAACGTCCTGACTTTC.